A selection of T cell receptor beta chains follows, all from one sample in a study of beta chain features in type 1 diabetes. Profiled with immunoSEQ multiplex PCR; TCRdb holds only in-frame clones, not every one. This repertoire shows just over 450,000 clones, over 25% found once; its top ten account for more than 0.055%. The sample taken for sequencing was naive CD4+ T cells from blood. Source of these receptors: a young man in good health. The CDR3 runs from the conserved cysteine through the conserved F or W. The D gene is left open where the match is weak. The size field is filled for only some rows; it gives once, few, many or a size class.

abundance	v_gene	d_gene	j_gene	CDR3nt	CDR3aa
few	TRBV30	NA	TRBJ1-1	TGTGCCCTCCTACAGGCGTCGATTATGAACACTGAAGCTTTCTTT	CALLQASIMNTEAFF
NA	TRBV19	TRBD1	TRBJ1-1	TGTGCCAGTAGTATAGTGTGGACAGGGGTACACACTGAAGCTTTCTTT	CASSIVWTGVHTEAFF
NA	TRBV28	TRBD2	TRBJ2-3	TGTGCCAGCAGTCCTCTAGCGGTCCGAGATACGCAGTATTTT	CASSPLAVRDTQYF
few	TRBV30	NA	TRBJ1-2	TGTGCCTGGAGTTTGAAGGGGACTAACTATGGCTACACCTTC	CAWSLKGTNYGYTF
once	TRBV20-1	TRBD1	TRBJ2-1	TGCAGTGCTTTACAGGGGTATGAGCAGTTCTTC	CSALQGYEQFF
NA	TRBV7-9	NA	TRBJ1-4	TGTGCCAGCAGCCCCCCGGCGTCCGGTGGTGAAAAACTGTTTTTT	CASSPPASGGEKLFF
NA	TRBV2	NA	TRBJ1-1	TGTGCCAGCAGTTCTGGTAGAGAGGCTTTCTTT	CASSSGREAFF
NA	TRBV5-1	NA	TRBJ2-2	TGCGCCAGCAGTGCCAGCCTCGACACCGGGGAGCTGTTTTTT	CASSASLDTGELFF
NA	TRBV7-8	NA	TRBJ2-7	TGTGCCAGCAGGGACGGTCCCTACGAGCAGTACTTC	CASRDGPYEQYF
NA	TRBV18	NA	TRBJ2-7	TGTGCCAGCTCACCACTGGGGTCCGAGCAGTACTTC	CASSPLGSEQYF
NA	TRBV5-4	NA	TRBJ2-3	TGTGCCAGCAGCTTGGGGGCGGGACGGCGCACAGATACGCAGTATTTT	CASSLGAGRRTDTQYF
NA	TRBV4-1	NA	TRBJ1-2	TGCGCCAGCAGCGCTACGAGCGGGGTGCAATACTATGGCTACACCTTC	CASSATSGVQYYGYTF
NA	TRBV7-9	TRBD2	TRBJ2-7	TGTGCCAGCAGCCCGGGGGGGAAGGAGTACTTC	CASSPGGKEYF
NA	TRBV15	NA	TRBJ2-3	TGTGCCACCAGCCCGGGGGGCCTGAATGCAGATACGCAGTATTTT	CATSPGGLNADTQYF
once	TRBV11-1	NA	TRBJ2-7	TGTGCCAGCAGCTTAATGGGGCCAAGCTCCTACGAGCAGTACTTC	CASSLMGPSSYEQYF
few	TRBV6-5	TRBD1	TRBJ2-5	TGTGCCAGCAGTTACCAGGGGGAGCAAGAGACCCAGTACTTC	CASSYQGEQETQYF
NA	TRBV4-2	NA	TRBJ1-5	TGTGCCAGCAGCCAAGACGAGGGAATAAGTCAGCCCCAGCATTTT	CASSQDEGISQPQHF
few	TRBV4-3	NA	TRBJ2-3	TGCGCCAGCAGCCAAGAAGTAAACACAGATACGCAGTATTTT	CASSQEVNTDTQYF
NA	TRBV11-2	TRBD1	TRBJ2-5	TGTGCCAGCAGCACCGACAGGGTTGAGACCCAGTACTTC	CASSTDRVETQYF
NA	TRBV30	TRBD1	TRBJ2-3	TGTGCCTCAAGGGACAGGGTGAGACCAGATACGCAGTATTTT	CASRDRVRPDTQYF
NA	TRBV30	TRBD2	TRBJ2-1	TGTGCCTGGAGTGTACGGCTAGCGGGAGGGAATGAGCAGTTCTTC	CAWSVRLAGGNEQFF
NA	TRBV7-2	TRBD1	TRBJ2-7	TGTGCCAGCAGCCCTGACAGGGGGCTCTACGAGCAGTACTTC	CASSPDRGLYEQYF
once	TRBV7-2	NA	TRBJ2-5	TGTGCCAGCAGTCGAGGACCTTCCCAAGAGACCCAGTACTTC	CASSRGPSQETQYF
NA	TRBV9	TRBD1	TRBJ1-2	TGTGCCAGCAGCGTACAAGGGGACAGGGGCCTTTTATCGACCTTC	CASSVQGDRGLLSTF
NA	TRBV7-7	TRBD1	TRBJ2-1	TGTGCTAGCAGCATAGACAGGGGCGAACAGTTCTTC	CASSIDRGEQFF
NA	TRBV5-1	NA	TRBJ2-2	TGCGCCAGCAGCCCGGATCCGGGATTTGGCGGGGAGCTGTTTTTT	CASSPDPGFGGELFF
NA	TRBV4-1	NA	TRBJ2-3	TGCGCCAGCAGCCAATTACTGCTTGGTACGCAGTATTTT	CASSQLLLGTQYF
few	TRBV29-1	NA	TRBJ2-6	TGCAGCGTTCTCCTCTTTGGGGCCAACGTCCTGACTTTC	CSVLLFGANVLTF
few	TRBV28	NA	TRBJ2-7	TGTGCCAGCGGGTTTACCTCCGGGGTGAGTTATTACGAGCAGTACTTC	CASGFTSGVSYYEQYF
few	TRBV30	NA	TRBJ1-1	TGTGCAGGGCGACTCGAATTGGACACTGAAGCTTTCTTT	CAGRLELDTEAFF
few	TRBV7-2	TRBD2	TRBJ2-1	TGTGCCAGCAGCTCACGAGGACTAGCGGGGGGTGAGCAGTTCTTC	CASSSRGLAGGEQFF
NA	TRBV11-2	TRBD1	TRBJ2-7	TGTGCCAGCAGCACCGGACAGGGGCTCGAGCAGTACTTC	CASSTGQGLEQYF
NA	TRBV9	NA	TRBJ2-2	TGTGCCAGCAGCGTAGACTCCCGCACCGGGGAGCTGTTTTTT	CASSVDSRTGELFF
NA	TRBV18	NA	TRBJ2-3	TGTGCCAGCTCATCGGCTAGCGCTGGTACAGATACGCAGTATTTT	CASSSASAGTDTQYF
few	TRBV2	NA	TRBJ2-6	TGTGCCAGCAGTGGACAACAGGGATACGGGGCCAACGTCCTGACTTTC	CASSGQQGYGANVLTF
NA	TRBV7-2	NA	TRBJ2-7	TGTGCCAGCAGCTACGACAGATTCTCCTACGAGCAGTACTTC	CASSYDRFSYEQYF
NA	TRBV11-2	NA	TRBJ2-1	TGTGCCAGCAGCTTTCGGACTGACAACGAGCAGTTCTTC	CASSFRTDNEQFF
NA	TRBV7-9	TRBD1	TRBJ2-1	TGTGCCAGCAGCTCGGACAGGGGATCCTACAATGAGCAGTTCTTC	CASSSDRGSYNEQFF
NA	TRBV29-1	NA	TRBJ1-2	TGCAGCGTTGATCCAGGTCAGATAGGCTATGGCTACACCTTC	CSVDPGQIGYGYTF
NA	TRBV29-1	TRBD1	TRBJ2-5	TGCAGCGTTGAAAACAGGGGGGAGATGTCGGAGACCCAGTACTTC	CSVENRGEMSETQYF
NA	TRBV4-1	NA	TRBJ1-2	TGCGCCAGCAGCGGAGGCCTTCGGGGGGCGGGAGGCTACACCTTC	CASSGGLRGAGGYTF